These 22 T cell receptor beta chains share one sample of origin, sequenced in a study of shared clonotypes between healthy human individuals. Sequencing used immunoSEQ multiplex PCR; TCRdb keeps in-frame clones, though not all of them. The table lists over 2 million clones, about nine tenths of them singletons, with around 0.4% in the top ten. Material: naive CD4+ T cells from PBMCs. The subset here: CD45RA+ positively selected. These TCRs come from a man aged 18 to 35 in good health. Some clones in this sample may be carry-over from other donors' samples.

The V and J genes are TRBV18 and TRBJ1-1; 8 bases map to TRBD1. There are 15 residues in the CDR3. V was clipped by 4 bases and J by 4 bases; unmatched bases: 8. Germline-derived CDR1 and CDR2 are KGHSH and LQKENI. This CDR3 reads CASSRLRGQSTEAFF. In DNA, the CDR3 is TGTGCCAGCTCACGCCTCAGGGGGCAAAGCACTGAAGCTTTCTTT.

V is TRBV9 and J is TRBJ2-2; possible D gene TRBD2, 5 bases. The CDR3 spans 14 residues. Germline V CDR1 and CDR2: SGDLS, YYNGEE. The V end was cut by 4 bases, the J end by 5 bases, with 12 bases between. The CDR3 DNA follows: TGTGCCAGCAGCACGATCCCGGGAACCGGGGAGCTGTTTTTT. Its protein is CASSTIPGTGELFF.

The V gene is TRBV30, the J gene TRBJ2-1, with D perhaps matching TRBD2 (5 bases). The length of the CDR3 is 12 residues. The germline V gene encodes CDR1 GTSNPN and CDR2 SVGIG (reference sequence). Trimming took 7 bases from V and 4 from J, leaving 11 bases between them. CDR3 loop: CASGGYYNEQFF. CDR3 nucleotide sequence: TGTGCCTCCGGCGGGTATTACAATGAGCAGTTCTTC.

The V gene is TRBV4-2, the J gene TRBJ1-4; no definite D call. Per the germline V gene, CDR1 is LGHNA and CDR2 is YNFKEQ. The CDR3 sequence is 14 residues long. Trimming removed 1 base at V and 5 bases at J, with 8 bases between. CDR3 amino acids: CASSQGQFNEKLFF. CDR3 bases: TGTGCCAGCAGCCAAGGGCAGTTCAATGAAAAACTGTTTTTT.

V usage is TRBV6-1 and J usage is TRBJ2-6; perhaps D is TRBD1 or TRBD2 (5 bases each). Germline CDR1 reads MNHNS; CDR2 reads SASEGT. CDR3 size: 13 residues. V lost 11 bases and J 1 base, leaving 9 bases between the germline ends. The CDR3 protein is CAVGGSGANVLTF. The CDR3 DNA reads TGTGCCGTTGGGGGTTCTGGGGCCAACGTCCTGACTTTC.

This sequence joins TRBV4-1 and TRBJ2-6; D not certain. CDR3 length: 18 amino acids. The ends were cut back, 0 bases at V and 0 bases at J, with 12 bases in the middle. Germline lookup yields CDR1 MGHRA and CDR2 YSYEKL. The CDR3 DNA follows: TGCGCCAGCAGCCAAGATAGGCAGTCTAGCTCTGGGGCCAACGTCCTGACTTTC. It encodes CASSQDRQSSSGANVLTF.

The V gene is TRBV9, the J gene TRBJ2-5; 14 positions match TRBD2. The CDR3 has 19 amino acids. J was trimmed by 5 bases and V by 3 bases; bases with no gene match: 15. The germline V gene encodes CDR1 SGDLS and CDR2 YYNGEE. For the CDR3, the DNA is TGTGCCAGCAGCGCGGGACTAGCGGGGGCGGCGCCATTTCGGGAGACCCAGTACTTC. Translating it yields CASSAGLAGAAPFRETQYF.

With respect to this clone: Other DNA variants within this sample encode the same CDR3. The V call is TRBV5-1, the J call TRBJ2-2; D gene ambiguous. V lost 0 bases, J lost 2 bases, and 8 bases lay in between. This CDR3 region has 15 residues. The germline V gene has CDR1 SGHRS and CDR2 YFSETQ. Here the CDR3 DNA reads TGCGCCAGCAGCTTGGATACCCCAAACACCGGGGAGCTGTTTTTT. Protein sequence: CASSLDTPNTGELFF.

This chain joins TRBV7-9 and TRBJ2-7, with D unresolved. CDR3 length equals 13 residues. Germline V gene lookup returns CDR1 SEHNR and CDR2 FQNEAQ (reference sequence). V was trimmed by 1 base and J by 9 bases, leaving 13 bases between them. This chain's CDR3 is CASSLGGVVGQYF. The CDR3 DNA follows: TGTGCCAGCAGCTTAGGTGGGGTTGTGGGGCAGTACTTC.

The chain has TRBV5-8 and TRBJ1-5; tentative D call: TRBD1 (5 bases). Trimming left V 10 bases short and J 2 bases short, with 22 bases between. This CDR3 is built from 16 residues. Looked up from germline, CDR1 is SGHTS and CDR2 is YDEGEE. CDR3 in amino acids: CAGGPGIDRRNQPQHF. In DNA, the CDR3 is TGTGCCGGCGGGCCCGGAATTGACAGACGCAATCAGCCCCAGCATTTT.

V is TRBV5-1 and J is TRBJ2-3, with D maybe TRBD1 (5 bases). The germline V and J ends were trimmed by 6 bases and 2 bases, with 16 bases remaining between them. CDR1 and CDR2 (germline): SGHRS, YFSETQ. This CDR3 spans 15 amino acids. The CDR3 here is CASIKSGAPTDTQYF. The CDR3 DNA follows: TGCGCCAGCATTAAGAGTGGGGCCCCCACAGATACGCAGTATTTT.

V gene TRBV6-5 combines with J gene TRBJ2-6; D call uncertain. This CDR3 spans 13 amino acids. Germline assignment: CDR1 MNHEY and CDR2 SVGAGI. The V gene lost 2 bases and the J gene lost 3 bases, with 2 bases spanning the gap. CDR3 bases: TGTGCCAGCAGTTACCTTGGGGCCAACGTCCTGACTTTC. Its translation is CASSYLGANVLTF.

With regard to this clone: In the same sample, other DNA sequences code for this CDR3. The chain recombines TRBV7-9 with TRBJ2-1, with D possibly TRBD2 on 7 matching bases. The germline V and J ends were trimmed by 3 bases and 5 bases, with 14 bases remaining between them. CDR1 is SEHNR and CDR2 is FQNEAQ in the germline V gene (reference sequence). The CDR3 spans 15 residues. CDR3 sequence (DNA): TGTGCCAGCAGCTTGGGGGCTAGCGGCAACAATGAGCAGTTCTTC. Translated: CASSLGASGNNEQFF. Based on the CDR3 plus reference TRBV7-9 and TRBJ2-1, the full variable domain is DTGVSQNPRHKITKRGQNVTFRCDPISEHNRLYWYRQTLGQGPEFLTYFQNEAQLEKSRLLSDRFSAERPKGSFSTLEIQRTEQGDSAMYLCASSLGASGNNEQFFGPGTRLTVL.

This clone was seen a few times. Other DNA sequences in this sample translate to the same CDR3. The chain uses TRBV7-3 and TRBJ2-3; D not resolved. The CDR3 consists of 13 residues. The germline V gene has CDR1 SGHTA and CDR2 FQGTGA. Trimming pared 4 bases from V and 0 bases from J, leaving 5 bases between. CDR3 loop: CASSSTSTDTQYF. As DNA, the CDR3 is TGTGCCAGCAGCTCGACTAGCACAGATACGCAGTATTTT.

The V and J genes are TRBV5-1 and TRBJ2-7, with 11 bases identical to TRBD2. Germline lookup yields CDR1 SGHRS and CDR2 YFSETQ. V lost 4 bases and J lost 2; bases outside the gene matches: 5. This CDR3 comprises 15 residues. CDR3 sequence: CASSPSLAGAYEQYF. The CDR3 DNA sequence: TGCGCCAGCAGCCCATCACTAGCGGGAGCCTACGAGCAGTACTTC.

V is TRBV6-6 and J is TRBJ2-1; 8 positions match TRBD1. The CDR3 is 14 residues long. V was pared by 0 bases and J by 15 bases, with 10 bases of the junction left unmatched. Per the germline V gene, CDR1 is MNHNY and CDR2 is SVGAGI (reference sequence). For the CDR3, the DNA is TGTGCCAGCAGTTACTCGACAGGGGTTGGGATTCCGTTCTTC. Translated, it gives CASSYSTGVGIPFF.

The chain has TRBV28 and TRBJ2-5; the D gene is possibly TRBD2 (6 bases). This CDR3 spans 16 amino acids. Germline CDR1 and CDR2: MDHEN and SYDVKM. Trimming shortened V by 2 bases and J by 5 bases, and 18 bases separated the two germline ends. This chain's CDR3 is CASSLGAVGGWETQYF. CDR3 bases: TGTGCCAGCAGTTTAGGGGCTGTCGGAGGGTGGGAGACCCAGTACTTC.

This rearrangement joins TRBV4-1 to TRBJ2-6, with D possibly matching TRBD1 (6 bases). V lost 2 bases and J 1 base, leaving 12 bases between the germline ends. The CDR3 loop spans 17 amino acids. Per germline, CDR1 MGHRA and CDR2 YSYEKL. In DNA form, the CDR3 reads TGCGCCAGCAGCCAAAACCCTCAGGGGTCTGGGGCCAACGTCCTGACTTTC. It specifies CASSQNPQGSGANVLTF.

V and J are TRBV5-4 and TRBJ2-5; tentative D call: TRBD2 (6 bases). Per the germline V gene, CDR1 is SGHNT and CDR2 is YYREEE (reference sequence). V lost 2 bases to trimming and J lost 3 bases, with 11 bases between them. The CDR3 is 14 amino acids. This CDR3 is CASSFGGTEETQYF. CDR3 in DNA: TGTGCCAGCAGCTTCGGGGGTACGGAAGAGACCCAGTACTTC.

This clone was seen just once. This chain links TRBV7-2 with TRBJ2-3; 8 bases are a match to TRBD2. The CDR3 length is 15 residues. Trimming at V came to 4 bases and at J to 7 bases, leaving 10 bases not matched to a gene. Germline CDR1 and CDR2: SGHTA and FQGNSA. The CDR3 nucleotides are TGTGCCAGCAGCTCCCAAGCGGGAGTCGAAAATACGCAGTATTTT. Encoded protein: CASSSQAGVENTQYF.

The J gene is TRBJ1-4, the V gene TRBV5-1; D not certain. The germline V gene encodes CDR1 SGHRS and CDR2 YFSETQ. The CDR3 totals 14 residues. V lost 1 base and J 3 bases, leaving 7 bases between the germline ends. The CDR3 is CASSLLQPNEKLFF. The CDR3 DNA sequence: TGCGCCAGCAGCTTGTTACAGCCTAATGAAAAACTGTTTTTT.

This sequence joins TRBV29-1 and TRBJ1-2, with no clear D. The CDR3 runs to 12 residues. Germline-derived CDR1 and CDR2 are SQVTM and ANQGSEA. Trimming left V 4 bases short and J 2 bases short, with 8 bases between. In DNA form, the CDR3 reads TGCAGCGTTGTGCCAGAAAACTATGGCTACACCTTC. This encodes CSVVPENYGYTF.